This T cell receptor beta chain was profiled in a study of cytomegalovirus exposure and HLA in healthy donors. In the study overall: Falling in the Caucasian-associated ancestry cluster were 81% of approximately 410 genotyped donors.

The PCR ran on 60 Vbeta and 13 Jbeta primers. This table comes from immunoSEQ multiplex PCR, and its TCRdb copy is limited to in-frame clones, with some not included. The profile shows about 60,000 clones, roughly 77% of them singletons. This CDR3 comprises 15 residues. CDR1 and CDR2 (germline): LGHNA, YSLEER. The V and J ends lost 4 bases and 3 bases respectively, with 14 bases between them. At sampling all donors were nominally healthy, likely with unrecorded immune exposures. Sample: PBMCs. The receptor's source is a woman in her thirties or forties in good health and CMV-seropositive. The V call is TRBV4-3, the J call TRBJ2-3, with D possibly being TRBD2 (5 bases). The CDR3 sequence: CASSRTPAGTDTQYF. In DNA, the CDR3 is TGCGCCAGCAGCCGCACGCCTGCGGGTACAGATACGCAGTATTTT.